This T cell receptor (beta chain) was identified during a study of shared clonotypes between healthy human individuals. Study summary: Contributing individuals were a couple of females and a few males aged 18 to 49.

The V segment lost 5 bases and the J segment 10 bases; nucleotides outside the gene matches: 12. Germline CDR1 reads SEHNR; CDR2 reads FQNEAQ (reference sequence). The CDR3 is 15 residues long. Regarding the study as a whole: Shared clonotypes across all four donors exceeded non-shared ones in generation probability. How much donors shared clonotypes was expected to be affected by sequencing depth.

Splitting of CD4+ cells produced CD45RA+ naive and CD45RA-negative memory subsets. TCRdb's table, derived via immunoSEQ multiplex PCR, lists solely in-frame clones and lacks some. The sample lists 2 million to 2.5 million clones, 80% to 95% occurring once. As concerns this clone: The antigen is undetermined.

This chain links TRBV7-9 with TRBJ2-1; 9 nucleotides align to TRBD2. The TCR sequence derives from a man aged 18 to 29 in good health. Some clones in this sample may be carry-over from other donors' samples. Sequencing was done on a sample of naive CD4+ T cells from PBMCs. Subset meaning: CD45RA+ positively selected. This CDR3 reads CASSQERGVVREQFF. In nucleotides, the CDR3 is TGTGCCAGCAGCCAGGAGCGGGGGGTCGTACGAGAGCAGTTCTTC.